This TCR beta chain emerged from a study of CD8 T cells in ankylosing spondylitis. TCRdb called the 5' RACE reads again in MiXCR, with one record for every CDR3 protein. Here the sample spans about 240,000 distinct CDR3 sequences, around 7.8% being singletons. Whole-study findings and limits: Clones linked to disease, bearing a CD8+ phenotype, were relatively rare in peripheral blood. Within matched ankylosing spondylitis synovial fluid, disease-linked clones were reportedly significantly enriched. Previous work reported some of these motif variants in the synovial fluid and blood of reactive arthritis.

CDR3 length: 11 residues. Many counts were recorded for this clonotype. Its antigen is unidentified. The rearrangement joins TRBV21-1 to TRBJ2-4. TRBV21-1 is a documented pseudogene. This sequence originates from a male donor with ankylosing spondylitis or in good health (not recorded which). Sample: blood, either unsorted or a sorted T cell fraction (not recorded which). CDR3 amino acids: CASSKKGIQYF. The DNA of the CDR3 is TGTGCCAGCAGCAAAAAGGGCATTCAGTACTTC.